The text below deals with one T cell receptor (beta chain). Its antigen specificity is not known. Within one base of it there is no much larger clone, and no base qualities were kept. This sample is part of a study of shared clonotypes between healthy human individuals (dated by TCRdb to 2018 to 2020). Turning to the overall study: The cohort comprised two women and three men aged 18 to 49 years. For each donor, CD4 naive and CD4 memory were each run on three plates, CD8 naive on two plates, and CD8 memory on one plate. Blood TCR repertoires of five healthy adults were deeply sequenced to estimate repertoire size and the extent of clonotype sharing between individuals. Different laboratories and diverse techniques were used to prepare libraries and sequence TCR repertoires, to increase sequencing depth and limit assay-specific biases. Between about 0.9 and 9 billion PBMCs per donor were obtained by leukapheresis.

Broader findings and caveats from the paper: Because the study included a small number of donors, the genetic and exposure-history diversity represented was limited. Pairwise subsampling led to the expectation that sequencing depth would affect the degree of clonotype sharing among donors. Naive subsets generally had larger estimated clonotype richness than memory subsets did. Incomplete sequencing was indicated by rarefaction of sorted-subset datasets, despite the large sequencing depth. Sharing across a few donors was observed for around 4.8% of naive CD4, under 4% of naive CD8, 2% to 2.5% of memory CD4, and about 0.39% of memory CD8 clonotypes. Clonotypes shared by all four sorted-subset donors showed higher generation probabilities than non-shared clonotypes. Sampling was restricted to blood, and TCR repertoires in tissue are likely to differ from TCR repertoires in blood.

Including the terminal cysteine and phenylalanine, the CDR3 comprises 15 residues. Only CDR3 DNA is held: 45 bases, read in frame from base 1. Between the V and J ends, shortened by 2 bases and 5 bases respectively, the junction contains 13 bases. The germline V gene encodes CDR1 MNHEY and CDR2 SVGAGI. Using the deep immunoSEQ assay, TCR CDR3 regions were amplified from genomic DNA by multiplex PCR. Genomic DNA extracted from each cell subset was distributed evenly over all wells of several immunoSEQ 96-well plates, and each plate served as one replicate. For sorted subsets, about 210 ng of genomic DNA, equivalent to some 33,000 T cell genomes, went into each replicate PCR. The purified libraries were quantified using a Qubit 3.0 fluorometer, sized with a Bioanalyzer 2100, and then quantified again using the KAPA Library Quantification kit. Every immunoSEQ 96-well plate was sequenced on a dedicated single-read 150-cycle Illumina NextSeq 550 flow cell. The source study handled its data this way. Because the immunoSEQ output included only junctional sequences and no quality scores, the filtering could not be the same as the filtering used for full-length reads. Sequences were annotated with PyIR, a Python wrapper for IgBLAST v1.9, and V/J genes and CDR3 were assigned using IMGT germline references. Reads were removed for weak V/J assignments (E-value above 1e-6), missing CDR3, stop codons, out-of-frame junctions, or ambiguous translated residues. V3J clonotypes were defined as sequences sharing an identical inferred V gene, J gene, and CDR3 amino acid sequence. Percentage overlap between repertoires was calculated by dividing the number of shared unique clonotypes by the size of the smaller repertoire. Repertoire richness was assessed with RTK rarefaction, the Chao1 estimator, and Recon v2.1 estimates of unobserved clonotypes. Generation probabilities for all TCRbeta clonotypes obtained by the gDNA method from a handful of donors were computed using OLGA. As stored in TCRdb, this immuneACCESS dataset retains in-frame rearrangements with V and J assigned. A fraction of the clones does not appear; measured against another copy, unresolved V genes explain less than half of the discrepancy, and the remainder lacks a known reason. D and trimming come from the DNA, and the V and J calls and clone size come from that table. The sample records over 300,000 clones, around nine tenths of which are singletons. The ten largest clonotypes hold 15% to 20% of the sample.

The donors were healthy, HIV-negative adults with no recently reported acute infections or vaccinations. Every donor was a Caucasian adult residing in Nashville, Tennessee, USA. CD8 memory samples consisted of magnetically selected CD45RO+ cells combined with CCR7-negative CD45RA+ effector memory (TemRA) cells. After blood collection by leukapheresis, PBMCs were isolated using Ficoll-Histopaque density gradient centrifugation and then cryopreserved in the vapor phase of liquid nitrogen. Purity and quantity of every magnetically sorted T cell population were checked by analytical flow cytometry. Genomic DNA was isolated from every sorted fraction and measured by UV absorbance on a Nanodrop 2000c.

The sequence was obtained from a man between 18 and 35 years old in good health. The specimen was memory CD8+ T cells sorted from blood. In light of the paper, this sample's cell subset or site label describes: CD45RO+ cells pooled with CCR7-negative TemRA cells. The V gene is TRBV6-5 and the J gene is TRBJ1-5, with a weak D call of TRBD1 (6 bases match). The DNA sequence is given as TGTGCCAGCAGTTACAGGACAGACGGAGATCAGCCCCAGCATTTT. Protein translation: CASSYRTDGDQPQHF.